The clone carrying this T cell receptor (beta chain) was counted a single time. Its antigen is unidentified. Treatment defined: around 19 received Ad26.COV2.S at low or high dose, single or two shots; roughly five received placebo; per-sample allocation not given. Sampling took place 63 days after the first vaccine or placebo injection. The record originates from a study of Ad26.COV2.S vaccination and SARS-CoV-2 variants. About the study: Donor joined the COV1001 Ad26.COV2.S trial arm. Ad26.COV2.S was injected intramuscularly once or twice, 56 days apart. Overall study results and limits: Responses of T cells in total may have been underestimated by the TCR breadth and depth analyses. Placebo and vaccine recipients had non-spike TCR breadth that was similar.

Profiled with immunoSEQ multiplex PCR; TCRdb holds only in-frame clones, not every one. The profile shows about 280,000 clones, over 75% of them singletons. The clonotype was recovered from a person between 18 and 65 years old who received the Ad26.COV2.S COVID-19 vaccine or a placebo. The sample in question was peripheral blood, obtained in a trial of Ad26.COV2.S vaccine versus placebo.

CDR3 region: CATKTGGTETQYF. The CDR3 coding sequence is TGTGCCACAAAGACAGGGGGCACTGAGACCCAGTACTTC. The V and J genes are TRBV10-3 and TRBJ2-5; 10 nucleotides align to TRBD1. After removal of 10 bases from V and 5 bases from J, the junction contained 7 bases not matched to a gene. CDR3 length: 13 amino acids. Germline CDR1 reads ENHRY; CDR2 reads SYGVKD.